This TCR beta chain was identified in a study of T cells after yellow fever vaccination. General observations from the study: Some clonotypes were seen in both the CD4 and the CD8 compartments. These made up a small share and likely arose from convergent recombination.

A single record per CDR3 protein comes from TCRdb applying MiXCR to the 5' RACE reads. The sample holds nearly 350,000 distinct CDR3 sequences, less than 9.5% seen once. V was pared by 0 bases and J by 0 bases, with 6 bases between. Germline CDR1 SGHTA, CDR2 FQGNSA. CDR3 length: 16 residues. A few counts support this clonotype. What it binds is unknown. The specimen comprised PBMCs, sampled 45 days after the first yellow fever vaccination. This chain connects TRBV7-2 to TRBJ1-6; the D is unclear. The clonotype comes from a man between 18 and 29 years old who received the YFV17D yellow fever vaccine. This CDR3 is CASSLASSSYNSPLHF. The CDR3 DNA follows: TGTGCCAGCAGCTTAGCGTCCAGCTCCTATAATTCACCCCTCCACTTT.